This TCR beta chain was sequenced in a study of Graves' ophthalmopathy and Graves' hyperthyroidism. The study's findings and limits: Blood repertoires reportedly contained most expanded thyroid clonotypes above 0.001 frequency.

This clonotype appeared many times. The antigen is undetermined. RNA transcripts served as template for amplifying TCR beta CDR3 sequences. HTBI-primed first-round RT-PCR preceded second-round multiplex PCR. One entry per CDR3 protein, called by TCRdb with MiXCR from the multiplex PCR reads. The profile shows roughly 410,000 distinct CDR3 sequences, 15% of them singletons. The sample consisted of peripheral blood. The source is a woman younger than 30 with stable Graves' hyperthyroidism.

CDR3 sequence: CASSEATLSNYGYTF. Here the CDR3 DNA reads TGTGCCAGCAGTGAAGCCACACTATCTAACTATGGCTACACCTTC. The chain has TRBV6-1 and TRBJ1-2, with unresolved D. V lost 0 bases to trimming and J lost 0 bases, with 8 bases between them. Germline-derived CDR1 and CDR2 are MNHNS and SASEGT. CDR3 length equals 15 residues.